These 22 T cell receptor beta chains originate from one sample sequenced in a study of CD8 T cells in ankylosing spondylitis. TCRdb passed the 5' RACE reads through MiXCR, listing each CDR3 protein once. The sample holds 200,000 to 250,000 distinct CDR3 sequences, about 10% seen once. The sequenced sample was blood, either unsorted or a sorted T cell fraction (not recorded which). The receptors were gathered from a male donor with ankylosing spondylitis or in good health (not recorded which).

This clonotype was counted many times. This chain uses TRBV12-3 or TRBV12-4 with TRBJ2-7; weak D call: TRBD1 (6 bases). V lost 4 bases and J 4 bases, leaving 11 bases between the germline ends. The CDR3 covers 13 residues. As DNA, the CDR3 is TGTGCCAGCAGTTACATCGACAGGTACGAGCAGTACTTC. Translating gives CASSYIDRYEQYF.

This clonotype was seen a handful of times. The chain uses TRBV5-1 and TRBJ2-1; maybe TRBD2 (5 bases). The ends were cut back, 7 bases at V and 6 bases at J, with 20 bases in the middle. The CDR3 contains 15 residues. Germline V gives CDR1 SGHRS, CDR2 YFSETQ. In DNA, the CDR3 is TGCGCCAGCGTCCTTAGTATTGAGGGCGCCAATGAGCAGTTCTTC. The encoded protein is CASVLSIEGANEQFF.

The table lists this clonotype with many counts. The chain joins TRBV29-1 to TRBJ1-1, with D uncertain. Germline V gene lookup returns CDR1 SQVTM and CDR2 ANQGSEA. Trimming removed 4 bases at V and 10 bases at J, with 19 bases between. The CDR3 contains 13 residues. CDR3 residues: CSVGVGGDGGAFF. DNA for the CDR3: TGCAGCGTTGGGGTCGGTGGCGACGGCGGAGCTTTCTTT.

Only a few counts were recorded for this clonotype. The V gene is TRBV2, the J gene TRBJ2-7; D might be TRBD1 (6 bases). Trimming stripped 3 bases from V and 0 bases from J, with 12 bases between. The CDR3 has 15 residues. The germline V gene has CDR1 SNHLY and CDR2 FYNNEI. This CDR3 is CASSERGTLSYEQYF. CDR3 in DNA: TGTGCCAGCAGTGAGAGGGGGACCCTCTCCTACGAGCAGTACTTC.

In this sample, this clonotype turned up many times. The rearrangement joins TRBV20-1 to TRBJ2-1; D gene uncertain. V lost 3 bases, J lost 7 bases, and 19 bases lay in between. Germline V CDR1 and CDR2: DFQATT, SNEGSKA (reference sequence). The CDR3 is made up of 15 amino acids. The CDR3 reads CSARSPSAFINEQFF. The CDR3 DNA reads as TGCAGTGCTAGGTCCCCCAGCGCCTTCATAAATGAGCAGTTCTTC.

This clonotype was seen only a few times. The J gene is TRBJ2-5, the V gene TRBV6-6; possible D gene TRBD2, 5 bases. CDR1 is MNHNY and CDR2 is SVGAGI in the germline V gene (reference sequence). CDR3 length: 9 amino acids. The CDR3: CATGETQYF. The CDR3 DNA reads TGTGCGACGGGGGAGACCCAGTACTTC.

This clonotype was seen only a few times. The CDR3 spells CASSPQGADQPQHF. CDR3 coding DNA: TGTGCCAGCAGCCCACAGGGAGCGGATCAGCCCCAGCATTTT. The genes are TRBV12-3 or TRBV12-4 and TRBJ1-5; D perhaps matches TRBD1 (6 bases). The CDR3 totals 14 residues. V was cut by 6 bases and J by 5 bases, with 14 bases left in between.

The J gene is TRBJ1-1, the V gene TRBV5-4, with D maybe TRBD1 (5 bases). Looked up from germline, CDR1 is SGHNT and CDR2 is YYREEE (reference sequence). Trimming pared 1 base from V and 0 bases from J, leaving 10 bases between. This CDR3 spans 15 amino acids. DNA for the CDR3: TGTGCCAGCAGCTTGTGGGGGACCCTGAACACTGAAGCTTTCTTT. Its protein product is CASSLWGTLNTEAFF.

This clonotype was detected many times. The chain has TRBV15 and TRBJ2-1; no definite D call. Trimming left V 0 bases short and J 6 bases short, with 9 bases between. CDR1 and CDR2 (germline): LNHNV, YYDKDF (reference sequence). The CDR3 sequence is 14 residues long. CDR3 in DNA: TGTGCCACCAGCAGAGATGACGGGCCCAATGAGCAGTTCTTC. Its translation is CATSRDDGPNEQFF. The full variable domain, completed using reference TRBV15 and TRBJ2-1, is DAMVIQNPRYQVTQFGKPVTLSCSQTLNHNVMYWYQQKSSQAPKLLFHYYDKDFNNEADTPDNFQSRRPNTSFCFLDIRSPGLGDTAMYLCATSRDDGPNEQFFGPGTRLTVL.

This clonotype has ten or more counts. The rearrangement joins TRBV11-1 to TRBJ2-1, with a tentative D call TRBD2 (5 bases). Trimming removed 4 bases at V and 2 bases at J, with 12 bases between. The CDR3 length is 15 residues. CDR1 is SGHAT and CDR2 is FQDESV in the germline V gene (reference sequence). The CDR3 bases are TGTGCCAGCAGCTCCGGAGGCCAGACCTACAATGAGCAGTTCTTC. This gives the protein CASSSGGQTYNEQFF.

The chain combines TRBV24-1 with TRBJ2-3; perhaps TRBD1 as D (6 bases). Germline V lookup: CDR1 KGHDR, CDR2 SFDVKD. V was shortened by 1 base and J by 3 bases, with 16 bases between the two germline ends. CDR3 length: 17 amino acids. The CDR3 DNA sequence: TGTGCCACCAGTGATTTAGGGCAGGGGAGAAGAACAGATACGCAGTATTTT. This gives the protein CATSDLGQGRRTDTQYF.

Many counts were recorded for this clonotype. The V gene is TRBV12-3 or TRBV12-4, the J gene TRBJ2-3; TRBD2 matches 7 bases. This CDR3 has 15 amino acids. The junction had 7 bases not matched to a gene; V was cut back by 6 bases and J by 1 base. The CDR3 DNA reads as TGTGCCAGCAGACGACTAGCTTCCGGCACAGATACGCAGTATTTT. Its protein is CASRRLASGTDTQYF.

This clonotype occurred many times. CDR3 sequence: CASSGQFITEAFF. CDR3 sequence (DNA): TGTGCCAGCAGCGGACAGTTTATCACTGAAGCTTTCTTT. The rearrangement joins TRBV12-3 or TRBV12-4 to TRBJ1-1; possible D gene TRBD1, 6 bases. Between the trimmed V and J ends, which lost 6 bases and 4 bases, there was a span of 12 bases. This CDR3 has 13 residues.

This clonotype was counted a few times. This chain connects TRBV3-1 to TRBJ2-2; D perhaps matches TRBD2 (6 bases). The CDR3 loop spans 14 amino acids. V was clipped by 2 bases and J by 6 bases, with 10 bases between them. The V gene's germline CDR1 is LGHDT and CDR2 YNNKEL (reference sequence). CDR3 nucleotide sequence: TGTGCCAGCAGCCAATTCGGGGAGGCCGGGGAGCTGTTTTTT. This codes for CASSQFGEAGELFF. Filled out from reference TRBV3-1 and TRBJ2-2, the complete variable domain reads DTAVSQTPKYLVTQMGNDKSIKCEQNLGHDTMYWYKQDSKKFLKIMFSYNNKELIINETVPNRFSPKSPDKAHLNLHINSLELGDSAVYFCASSQFGEAGELFFGEGSRLTVL.

The V and J genes are TRBV7-3 and TRBJ2-3; perhaps D is TRBD1 or TRBD2 (5 bases each). This CDR3 contains 17 residues. Germline V gene sequence: CDR1 SGHTA, CDR2 FQGTGA. V lost 2 bases, J lost 0 bases, and 15 bases lay in between. CDR3 amino acids: CASSLQGSGTSTDTQYF. DNA for the CDR3: TGTGCCAGCAGCTTACAGGGATCCGGGACGAGCACAGATACGCAGTATTTT.

The V gene is TRBV9, the J gene TRBJ2-2, with D tentatively TRBD1 or TRBD2 (5 bases each). The CDR3 covers 15 residues. Looked up from germline, CDR1 is SGDLS and CDR2 is YYNGEE. Trimming cost V 0 bases and J 6 bases, with 12 bases left between them. Here the CDR3 reads CASSVGAGTAGELFF. The DNA for the CDR3 is TGTGCCAGCAGCGTAGGGGCAGGGACGGCCGGGGAGCTGTTTTTT. Using reference TRBV9 and TRBJ2-2 for the parts outside the CDR3, the full variable domain is DSGVTQTPKHLITATGQRVTLRCSPRSGDLSVYWYQQSLDQGLQFLIQYYNGEERAKGNILERFSAQQFPDLHSELNLSSLELGDSALYFCASSVGAGTAGELFFGEGSRLTVL.

This clonotype has at least ten counts. The CDR3 DNA follows: TGCAGCGCCGGACTAGCGGAGACAGATACGCAGTATTTT. Translation: CSAGLAETDTQYF. The chain uses TRBV29-1 and TRBJ2-3; 10 bases fit TRBD2. Germline CDR1 SQVTM, CDR2 ANQGSEA. CDR3 size: 13 residues. The junction had 4 bases not matched to a gene; V was cut back by 7 bases and J by 3 bases.

This clonotype was seen ten or more times. The V and J genes are TRBV5-6 and TRBJ2-1, with 7 bases matching TRBD1. The CDR3 contains 17 residues. Looked up from germline, CDR1 is SGHDT and CDR2 is YYEEEE. The J segment lost 6 bases and the V segment lost 4 bases, leaving 16 bases of the junction unmatched. The CDR3: CASSPMVGTVTSNEQFF. The CDR3 DNA reads as TGTGCCAGCAGCCCGATGGTTGGGACAGTAACGTCCAATGAGCAGTTCTTC.

This clonotype was recorded at least ten times. The chain uses TRBV20-1 and TRBJ2-3; a weak D match, TRBD1 (5 bases). This CDR3 is built from 15 residues. Trimming left V 6 bases short and J 2 bases short, with 18 bases between. CDR1 is DFQATT, CDR2 SNEGSKA, per germline (reference sequence). In DNA, the CDR3 is TGCAGTGCCCCACACAGCCCGACAGACACAGATACGCAGTATTTT. It yields the protein CSAPHSPTDTDTQYF.

There are many counts of this clonotype. In DNA, the CDR3 is TGTGCCAGCAGCGGACGGGGGGGGGCGAACACCGGGGAGCTGTTTTTT. It encodes CASSGRGGANTGELFF. This chain joins TRBV7-3 and TRBJ2-2, with 8 positions matching TRBD2. There are 16 residues in the CDR3. Germline trimming cut 5 bases from V and 0 bases from J; bases unmatched to any gene: 5. Germline V lookup: CDR1 SGHTA, CDR2 FQGTGA.

The table lists this clonotype with many counts. The V and J genes are TRBV9 and TRBJ2-7; no firm D call. Germline loops: CDR1 SGDLS, CDR2 YYNGEE. V gave up 1 base and J gave up 0 bases, with 11 bases separating them. The length of the CDR3 is 15 residues. The CDR3 coding sequence is TGTGCCAGCAGCGTAAACGGAGAGGACTCCTACGAGCAGTACTTC. Amino acid sequence: CASSVNGEDSYEQYF. The variable domain in full, completed from reference TRBV9 and TRBJ2-7, reads DSGVTQTPKHLITATGQRVTLRCSPRSGDLSVYWYQQSLDQGLQFLIQYYNGEERAKGNILERFSAQQFPDLHSELNLSSLELGDSALYFCASSVNGEDSYEQYFGPGTRLTVT.

This clonotype was observed many times. The V call is TRBV5-1, the J call TRBJ1-6; a possible D gene is TRBD1 (5 bases). Germline V CDR1 and CDR2: SGHRS, YFSETQ. Trimming pared 2 bases from V and 4 bases from J, leaving 19 bases between. The CDR3 has 18 amino acids. The CDR3 sequence is CASSFGAVGPLYNSPLHF. The CDR3 nucleotides read TGCGCCAGCAGCTTCGGGGCCGTGGGGCCGTTATATAATTCACCCCTCCACTTT.